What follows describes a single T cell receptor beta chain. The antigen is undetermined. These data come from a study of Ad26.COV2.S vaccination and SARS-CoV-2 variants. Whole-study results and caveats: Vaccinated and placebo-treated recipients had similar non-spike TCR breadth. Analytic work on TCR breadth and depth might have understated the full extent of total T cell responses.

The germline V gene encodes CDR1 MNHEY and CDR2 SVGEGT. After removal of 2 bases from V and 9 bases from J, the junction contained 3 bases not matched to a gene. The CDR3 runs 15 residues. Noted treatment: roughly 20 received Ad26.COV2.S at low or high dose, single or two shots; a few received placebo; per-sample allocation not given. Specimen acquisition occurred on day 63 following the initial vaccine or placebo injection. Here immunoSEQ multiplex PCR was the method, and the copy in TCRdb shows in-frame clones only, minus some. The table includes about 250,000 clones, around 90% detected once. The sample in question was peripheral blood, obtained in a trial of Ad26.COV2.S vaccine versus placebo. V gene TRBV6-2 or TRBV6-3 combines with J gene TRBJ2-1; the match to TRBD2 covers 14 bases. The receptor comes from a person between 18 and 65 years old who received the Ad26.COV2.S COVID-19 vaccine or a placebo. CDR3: CASSYKGLAGVEQFF. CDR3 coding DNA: TGTGCCAGCAGTTACAAGGGACTAGCGGGAGTTGAGCAGTTCTTC.